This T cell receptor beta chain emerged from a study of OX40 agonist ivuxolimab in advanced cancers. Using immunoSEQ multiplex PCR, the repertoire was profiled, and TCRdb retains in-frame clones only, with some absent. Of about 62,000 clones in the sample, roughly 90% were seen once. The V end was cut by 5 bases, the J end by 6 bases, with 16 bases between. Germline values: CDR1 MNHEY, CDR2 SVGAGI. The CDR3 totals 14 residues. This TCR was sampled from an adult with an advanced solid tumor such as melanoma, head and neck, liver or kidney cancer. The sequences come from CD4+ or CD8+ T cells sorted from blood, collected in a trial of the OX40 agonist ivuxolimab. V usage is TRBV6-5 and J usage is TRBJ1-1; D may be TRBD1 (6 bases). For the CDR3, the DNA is TGTGCCAGCAGTCACGGAACAGGGAAGGCTGAAGCTTTCTTT. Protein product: CASSHGTGKAEAFF.